These 22 T cell receptor beta chains came from one sample sequenced in a study of CD4+ T cells in melanoma. Sequenced by immunoSEQ multiplex PCR; TCRdb stores in-frame clones only, minus some. Of about 120,000 clones listed, approximately 92% are singletons. Material: peripheral blood. The receptors here all came from a human donor with melanoma.

The chain is built from TRBV11-2 and TRBJ1-6; TRBD1 aligns across 8 bases. V lost 3 bases, J lost 7 bases, and 2 bases stayed unmatched. CDR3 length: 14 amino acids. Germline CDR1 reads SGHAT; CDR2 reads FQNNGV. The CDR3 is CASSFGQGNSPLHF. Here the CDR3 DNA reads TGTGCCAGCAGCTTTGGACAGGGAAATTCACCCCTCCACTTT.

V and J are TRBV9 and TRBJ2-7; TRBD2 matches 10 bases. This CDR3 contains 14 residues. The germline V gene has CDR1 SGDLS and CDR2 YYNGEE. V shed 4 bases and J 0 bases; nucleotides not matched to a gene: 1. The chain's CDR3 is CASSRTSGSYEQYF. The CDR3 DNA reads as TGTGCCAGCAGCCGGACTAGCGGCTCCTACGAGCAGTACTTC.

This chain's CDR3 is CASSPQSGYTEAFF. CDR3 DNA: TGTGCCAGCAGCCCCCAGTCAGGGTACACTGAAGCTTTCTTT. The V and J genes are TRBV9 and TRBJ1-1; possibly TRBD1 for D (5 bases). Deletions cut 4 bases from V and 3 bases from J, with 13 bases between. Germline V CDR1 and CDR2: SGDLS, YYNGEE. The CDR3 covers 14 residues.

The chain recombines TRBV11-2 with TRBJ2-7; tentative D call: TRBD2 (5 bases). The CDR3 consists of 16 residues. The germline V gene encodes CDR1 SGHAT and CDR2 FQNNGV. V was trimmed by 0 bases and J by 5 bases, leaving 17 bases between them. This CDR3 is CASSLDPASPQDEQYF. DNA of the CDR3: TGTGCCAGCAGCTTAGATCCGGCTAGCCCCCAAGACGAGCAGTACTTC.

This chain joins TRBV4-1 and TRBJ2-3; a weak D match, TRBD2 (5 bases). The CDR3 loop spans 13 amino acids. Germline CDR1 is MGHRA and CDR2 is YSYEKL. Between the trimmed V and J ends, which lost 0 bases and 7 bases, there was a span of 8 bases. Written as DNA, the CDR3 is TGCGCCAGCAGCCAAGATACGGGGAATACGCAGTATTTT. It is translated as CASSQDTGNTQYF.

Notes on this clone: A read error may be the cause here, since a much bigger clone is one base away. The genes are TRBV9 and TRBJ2-5, with TRBD1 as a possible D gene (6 bases). The CDR3 has 11 amino acids. CDR1 and CDR2 from the germline V gene are SGDLS and YYNGEE. The V end lost 4 bases, the J end lost 5 bases, and 6 bases lay between the germline ends. This CDR3 is CASSQGETQYF. The CDR3 nucleotides read TGTGCCAGCAGCCAGGGGGAGACCCAGTACTTC.

The chain joins TRBV28 to TRBJ1-2, with D tentatively TRBD1 (6 bases). CDR1 MDHEN and CDR2 SYDVKM come from the germline V gene. The V end lost 11 bases, the J end lost 7 bases, and 20 bases lay between the germline ends. The CDR3 covers 13 residues. This chain's CDR3 is CALMGGVPRGYTF. CDR3 sequence (DNA): TGTGCCCTTATGGGGGGCGTTCCCCGTGGCTACACCTTC.

This clone came up once. This sequence joins TRBV7-9 and TRBJ2-3; the D gene could be TRBD1 or TRBD2 (5 bases each). Germline CDR1 and CDR2: SEHNR and FQNEAQ (reference sequence). V was shortened by 5 bases and J by 6 bases, with 18 bases between the two germline ends. This CDR3 is built from 15 residues. In DNA, the CDR3 is TGTGCCAGCAGCATGGGGACGACCGGGGAGGATACGCAGTATTTT. Amino acid sequence: CASSMGTTGEDTQYF.

The chain has TRBV4-2 and TRBJ2-5, with D possibly being TRBD2 (5 bases). The length of the CDR3 is 14 residues. V was cut by 1 base and J by 3 bases, with 9 bases left in between. Germline V CDR1 and CDR2: LGHNA, YNFKEQ. CDR3 sequence: CASSQGAGKETQYF. Written as DNA, the CDR3 is TGTGCCAGCAGCCAAGGGGCGGGTAAAGAGACCCAGTACTTC.

This sequence joins TRBV9 and TRBJ2-7, with no clear D. The CDR3 consists of 14 residues. Trimming took off 0 bases at V and 3 bases at J, with 10 bases between the two ends. Looked up from germline, CDR1 is SGDLS and CDR2 is YYNGEE. Here the CDR3 reads CASSVDGGFYEQYF. The CDR3 DNA sequence: TGTGCCAGCAGCGTAGATGGCGGCTTCTACGAGCAGTACTTC.

V and J are TRBV7-3 and TRBJ2-2; the match to TRBD1 covers 9 bases. V shed 5 bases and J 4 bases; nucleotides not matched to a gene: 2. The CDR3 length is 14 residues. From germline, CDR1 is SGHTA and CDR2 FQGTGA. CDR3: CASSRDRVTGELFF. The CDR3 DNA sequence: TGTGCCAGCAGCCGGGACAGGGTCACCGGGGAGCTGTTTTTT.

The V and J genes are TRBV7-2 and TRBJ1-5; D call uncertain. The CDR3 length is 13 residues. V lost 1 base and J 8 bases, leaving 9 bases between the germline ends. CDR1 is SGHTA and CDR2 is FQGNSA in the germline V gene. The CDR3 sequence: CASSLVAAEPQHF. CDR3 coding DNA: TGTGCCAGCAGCTTAGTGGCCGCGGAGCCCCAGCATTTT.

The chain carries TRBV7-9 and TRBJ1-3; D is unclear. The germline V and J ends were trimmed by 8 bases and 4 bases, with 12 bases remaining between them. Looked up from germline, CDR1 is SEHNR and CDR2 is FQNEAQ (reference sequence). This CDR3 is built from 13 residues. The CDR3 loop is CASRAVEGNTIYF. As DNA, the CDR3 is TGTGCCAGCCGAGCAGTGGAGGGAAACACCATATATTTT.

This sequence joins TRBV11-2 and TRBJ2-2; D is unresolved. Trimming stripped 3 bases from V and 6 bases from J, with 8 bases between. The germline V gene encodes CDR1 SGHAT and CDR2 FQNNGV. The CDR3 has 13 residues. The CDR3 bases are TGTGCCAGCAGCTTTGAGCGAGCCGGGGAGCTGTTTTTT. This encodes CASSFERAGELFF. Based on the CDR3 plus reference TRBV11-2 and TRBJ2-2, the full variable domain is EAGVAQSPRYKIIEKRQSVAFWCNPISGHATLYWYQQILGQGPKLLIQFQNNGVVDDSQLPKDRFSAERLKGVDSTLKIQPAKLEDSAVYLCASSFERAGELFFGEGSRLTVL.

This clone was seen only a few times. The chain uses TRBV2 and TRBJ2-5, with 7 bases lining up with TRBD1. The trim removed 5 bases at V and 5 bases at J, leaving 11 bases unmatched. CDR1 SNHLY and CDR2 FYNNEI come from the germline V gene. The length of the CDR3 is 15 residues. The CDR3 spells CASSSQGSTSETQYF. CDR3 in DNA: TGTGCCAGCAGTTCACAGGGGTCCACATCGGAGACCCAGTACTTC. Full variable domain (remainder filled in from reference TRBV2 and TRBJ2-5): EPEVTQTPSHQVTQMGQEVILRCVPISNHLYFYWYRQILGQKVEFLVSFYNNEISEKSEIFDDQFSVERPDGSNFTLKIRSTKLEDSAMYFCASSSQGSTSETQYFGPGTRLLVL.

This clone was seen a handful of times. V is TRBV25-1 and J is TRBJ1-6; a weak D match, TRBD1 (5 bases). The germline CDR1 and CDR2 sequences are MGHDK and SYGVNS. Trimming stripped 6 bases from V and 6 bases from J, with 9 bases between. The CDR3 consists of 13 residues. In DNA form, the CDR3 reads TGTGCCAGCAGGGGGGGAGCTAATTCACCCCTCCACTTT. The encoded protein is CASRGGANSPLHF. Variable domain in full (rest from reference TRBV25-1 and TRBJ1-6): EADIYQTPRYLVIGTGKKITLECSQTMGHDKMYWYQQDPGMELHLIHYSYGVNSTEKGDLSSESTVSRIRTEHFPLTLESARPSHTSQYLCASRGGANSPLHFGNGTRLTVT.

The CDR3 DNA sequence: TGTGCCACCAGCAGAGGTTGGGCGGAGACCCAGTACTTC. Its protein product is CATSRGWAETQYF. The gene calls are TRBV15 and TRBJ2-5; D remains ambiguous. Germline assignment: CDR1 LNHNV and CDR2 YYDKDF (reference sequence). The germline V and J ends were trimmed by 1 base and 5 bases, with 8 bases remaining between them. The CDR3 is made up of 13 amino acids.

V usage is TRBV28 and J usage is TRBJ2-7; possible D gene TRBD2, 5 bases. Trimming removed 6 bases at V and 3 bases at J, with 15 bases between. The CDR3 is made up of 14 amino acids. CDR1 is MDHEN and CDR2 is SYDVKM in the germline V gene. DNA of the CDR3: TGTGCCAGCAGACCCGCCGGAGGAATCTACGAGCAGTACTTC. It encodes CASRPAGGIYEQYF.

In its sample, this clone was seen a few times. The sample has other DNA sequences that encode this CDR3 too. V is TRBV29-1 and J is TRBJ1-5, with D perhaps matching TRBD1 (6 bases). V shed 6 bases and J shed 7 bases, with 16 bases lying between them. Germline CDR1 reads SQVTM; CDR2 reads ANQGSEA. The CDR3 length is 13 residues. CDR3: CSVAQGLGQPQHF. CDR3 sequence (DNA): TGCAGCGTCGCGCAGGGGCTCGGGCAGCCCCAGCATTTT.

To note about this clone: This same CDR3 is encoded by further DNA sequences in the sample. The chain joins TRBV20-1 to TRBJ1-2, with 8 bases aligning to TRBD1. Germline CDR1 DFQATT, CDR2 SNEGSKA (reference sequence). After removal of 5 bases from V and 5 bases from J, the junction contained 1 base not matched to a gene. This CDR3 has 11 amino acids. The CDR3 region is CSARQGYGYTF. The DNA of the CDR3 is TGCAGTGCTCGACAGGGGTATGGCTACACCTTC.

This chain links TRBV28 with TRBJ1-2; D might be TRBD1 (5 bases). CDR3 length: 16 residues. Trimming removed 6 bases from V and 4 bases from J, with 21 bases in between. CDR1 and CDR2 (germline): MDHEN, SYDVKM. The CDR3 DNA reads as TGTGCCAGCAGCACTACCGGTGGGACTGAAGGCTATGGCTACACCTTC. As protein: CASSTTGGTEGYGYTF.

The V and J genes are TRBV5-1 and TRBJ2-5, with 7 bases that match TRBD1. The CDR3 sequence is 15 residues long. V shed 4 bases and J 9 bases; nucleotides not matched to a gene: 15. CDR1 SGHRS and CDR2 YFSETQ come from the germline V gene. The CDR3 region has the DNA TGCGCCAGCAGCACCGCGGACAGGACAATGGTGCCCCAGTACTTC. Translation gives CASSTADRTMVPQYF.